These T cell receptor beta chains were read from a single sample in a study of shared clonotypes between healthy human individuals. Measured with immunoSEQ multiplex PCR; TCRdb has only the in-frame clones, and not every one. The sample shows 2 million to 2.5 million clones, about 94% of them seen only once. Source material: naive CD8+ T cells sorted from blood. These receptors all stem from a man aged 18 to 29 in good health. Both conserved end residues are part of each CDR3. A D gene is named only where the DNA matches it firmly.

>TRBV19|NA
CASSNEQTRSQETQYF
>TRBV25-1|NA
CASSASGNTEAFF
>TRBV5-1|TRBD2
CASSFSGAAETQYF
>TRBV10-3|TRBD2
CAISPLAGVFYEQYF
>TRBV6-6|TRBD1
CASSGQGYEQYF
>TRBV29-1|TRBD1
CSVEDPRTGENIQYF
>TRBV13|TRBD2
CASSSRGTSRPYEQYF
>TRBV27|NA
CASGTLSNQPQHF
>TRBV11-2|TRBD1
CASSLGPAGGGGTEAFF
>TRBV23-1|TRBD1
CASSQRGGEKDRYEQYF
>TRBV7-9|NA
CASSLGSTSSYEQYF
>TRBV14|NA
CASSKDVSYNEQFF
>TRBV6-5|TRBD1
CASSYGQGGEQYF
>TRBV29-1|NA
CSVAESSPNEQFF
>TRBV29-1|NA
CSGEVGQTYNEQFF
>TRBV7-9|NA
CASSLGSGYSYEQYF
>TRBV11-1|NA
CASSLGSGWQETQYF
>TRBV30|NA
CAWGTVETQYF
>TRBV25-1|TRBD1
CASSIQGINTEAFF
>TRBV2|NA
CASSGLFTGELFF
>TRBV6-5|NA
CASSYTYTGELFF
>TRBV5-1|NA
CASSLGVTGSDEQYF
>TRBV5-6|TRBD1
CASSLIGTGDFMDF
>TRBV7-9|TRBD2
CASSFQTSGRSYEQYF
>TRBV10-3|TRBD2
CAISESGGLVYNEQFF
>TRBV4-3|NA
CASSQDGGNTEAFF
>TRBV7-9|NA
CASSRIDRRQETQYF
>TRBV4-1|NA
CASSQDRIEQFF
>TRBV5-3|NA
CARSLEGTTYEQYF
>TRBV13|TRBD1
CASSRGQDHEQYF
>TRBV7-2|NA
CASSLVESADTQYF
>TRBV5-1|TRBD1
CASSFSQGAWNEQFF
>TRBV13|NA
CASSQEGFGSYEQYF
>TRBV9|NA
CASSVGQYFSYEQYF
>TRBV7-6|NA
CASSLGGLDQPQHF
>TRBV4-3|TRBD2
CASSQTGTSGDSEYATDTQYF
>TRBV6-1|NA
CASSEALDPQGNQPQHF
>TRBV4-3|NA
CASSQEWDALPYEQYF
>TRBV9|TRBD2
CASSREVGYEQYF
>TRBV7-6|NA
CASSLAGSSYEQYF
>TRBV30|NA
CAWRIHYWGGDTEAFF
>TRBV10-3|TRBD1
CAISRTGIDSPLHF